This entry describes one T cell receptor beta chain. This record comes from a study of shared clonotypes between healthy human individuals. Germline loops: CDR1 GTSNPN, CDR2 SVGIG (reference sequence). Trimming removed 4 bases from V and 7 bases from J, with 22 bases in between. The CDR3 runs to 15 residues. TCRdb's table, derived via immunoSEQ multiplex PCR, lists solely in-frame clones and lacks some. Of about 1.5 million clones listed, around 95% are singletons. The chain is built from TRBV30 and TRBJ1-2; D might be TRBD1 (6 bases). Sequenced: naive CD4+ T cells sorted from blood. As to subset: CD45RA+ positively selected. This TCR was recovered from a man aged 25 to 40 in good health. CDR3 in amino acids: CAWTLPGQGITGYTF. Here the CDR3 DNA reads TGTGCCTGGACCCTCCCGGGGCAGGGGATCACTGGCTACACCTTC.